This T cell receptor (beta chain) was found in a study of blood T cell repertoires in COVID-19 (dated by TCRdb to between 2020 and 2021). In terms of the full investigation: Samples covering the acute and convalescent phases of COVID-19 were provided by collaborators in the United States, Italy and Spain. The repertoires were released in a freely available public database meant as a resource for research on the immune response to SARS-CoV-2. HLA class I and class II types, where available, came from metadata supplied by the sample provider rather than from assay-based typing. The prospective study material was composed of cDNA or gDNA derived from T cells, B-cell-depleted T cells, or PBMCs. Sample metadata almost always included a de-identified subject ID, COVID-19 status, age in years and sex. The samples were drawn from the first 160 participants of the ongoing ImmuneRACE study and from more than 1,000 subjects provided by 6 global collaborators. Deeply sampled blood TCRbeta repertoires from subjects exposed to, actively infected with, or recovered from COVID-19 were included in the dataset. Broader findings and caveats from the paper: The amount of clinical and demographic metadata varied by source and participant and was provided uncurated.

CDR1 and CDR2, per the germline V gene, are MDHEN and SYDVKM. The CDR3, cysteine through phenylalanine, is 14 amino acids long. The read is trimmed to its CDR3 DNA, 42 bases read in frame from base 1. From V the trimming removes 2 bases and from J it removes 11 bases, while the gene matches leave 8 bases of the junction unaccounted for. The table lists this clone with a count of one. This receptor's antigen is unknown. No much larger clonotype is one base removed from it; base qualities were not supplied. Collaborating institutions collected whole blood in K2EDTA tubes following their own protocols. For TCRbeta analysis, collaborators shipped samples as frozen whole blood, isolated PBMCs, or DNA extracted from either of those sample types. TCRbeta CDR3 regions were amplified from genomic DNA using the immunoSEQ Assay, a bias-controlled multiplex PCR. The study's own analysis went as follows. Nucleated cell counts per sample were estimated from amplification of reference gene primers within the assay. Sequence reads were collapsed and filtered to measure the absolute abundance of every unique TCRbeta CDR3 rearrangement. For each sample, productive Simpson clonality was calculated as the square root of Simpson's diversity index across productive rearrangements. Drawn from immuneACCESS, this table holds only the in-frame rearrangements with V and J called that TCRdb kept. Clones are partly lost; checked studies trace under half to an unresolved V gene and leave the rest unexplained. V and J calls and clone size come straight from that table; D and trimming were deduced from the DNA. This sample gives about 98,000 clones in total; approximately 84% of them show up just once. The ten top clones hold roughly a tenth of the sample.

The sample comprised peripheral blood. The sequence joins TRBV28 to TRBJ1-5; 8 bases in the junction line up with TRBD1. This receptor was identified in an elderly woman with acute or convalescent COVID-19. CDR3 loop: CASSLNDRGGSQHF. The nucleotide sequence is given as TGTGCCAGCAGTTTAAATGACAGGGGTGGGTCCCAGCATTTT.